These 21 T cell receptor beta chains came from one sample sequenced in a study of T cell clonality in common variable immunodeficiency. Sequencing was performed with immunoSEQ multiplex PCR; in TCRdb, only in-frame clones are kept and a portion is missing. This table holds around 55,000 clones with no singletons; the top ten claim 1.8%. Sequenced material: peripheral blood mononuclear cells. The receptors here all came from a person aged 18 to 75 in good health.

This clone was seen many times. The read stops 3 residues short of the end of the CDR3; the missing end is completed from the germline J gene. The chain recombines TRBV2 with TRBJ2-3; tentatively, D is TRBD2 (5 bases). Germline V CDR1 and CDR2: SNHLY, FYNNEI. The length of the CDR3 is 15 residues. The ends were cut back, 6 bases at V and 4 bases at J, with 17 bases in the middle. The CDR3 region is CASSAPPLAPDTQYF. The part of the CDR3 DNA that was read is TGTGCCAGCAGCGCCCCCCCGCTAGCTCCAGATACG.

This clone was recorded a few times. The sequence runs out 3 residues before the end of the CDR3; the remainder is reconstructed from the germline J gene. The rearrangement joins TRBV7-8 to TRBJ2-1; TRBD1 or TRBD2 may be the D gene (7 bases each). The length of the CDR3 is 15 residues. The V end lost 2 bases, the J end lost 8 bases, and 16 bases lay between the germline ends. From germline, CDR1 is SGHVS and CDR2 FQNEAQ. Incomplete CDR3 DNA: TGTGCCAGCAGCTTACCACGACAGGGAGGGTATGAG. Translation gives CASSLPRQGGYE. The whole CDR3 sequence reads CASSLPRQGGYEQFF.

This clone appeared many times. The CDR3 end is not reached by the read, which stops 3 residues before it; the germline J gene fills it in. The gene calls are TRBV18 and TRBJ1-2, with TRBD1 identical over 8 bases. The germline CDR1 and CDR2 sequences are KGHSH and LQKENI. Trimming at V came to 3 bases and at J to 3 bases, leaving 0 bases not matched to a gene. The CDR3 sequence is 13 residues long. CDR3 bases read: TGTGCCAGCTCACCGGACAGGGACTATGGC. It specifies CASSPDRDYG. The entire CDR3 is CASSPDRDYGYTF.

This clone was seen repeatedly, ten times or more. The read comes to an end 3 residues before the CDR3 does, leaving the germline J gene to fill in the end. The chain employs TRBV19 and TRBJ2-6; 11 positions agree with TRBD1. Germline V gene data show CDR1 as LNHDA and CDR2 as SQIVND (reference sequence). Trimming cost V 10 bases and J 2 bases; bases outside gene matches: 7. The CDR3 totals 16 residues. The sequenced part of the CDR3 DNA is TGTGCCACAATAGGGACAGGGGGGACTGGGGCCAACGTC. This encodes CATIGTGGTGANV. The full CDR3 protein is CATIGTGGTGANVLTF.

About this clone: Sequencing ends 3 residues short of the CDR3 end; the germline J gene provides the rest. This chain uses TRBV19 with TRBJ1-1, with a tentative D call TRBD1 (5 bases). V lost 3 bases, J lost 4 bases, and 12 bases lay in between. This CDR3 is 14 amino acids long. Per the germline V gene, CDR1 is LNHDA and CDR2 is SQIVND (reference sequence). The sequenced CDR3 bases are TGTGCCAGTAGTATCGTCTCGCAGGGCACTGAA. This sequence encodes CASSIVSQGTE. The entire CDR3 protein reads CASSIVSQGTEAFF.

Only a few counts were recorded for this clone. The missing CDR3 end, 3 residues past where the read stops, is filled in from the germline J gene. The chain combines TRBV20-1 with TRBJ1-2; D possibly corresponds to TRBD1 (6 bases). The CDR3 length is 12 residues. Germline loops: CDR1 DFQATT, CDR2 SNEGSKA (reference sequence). Incomplete CDR3 DNA: TGCAGTGCTAGACTGACAGGAGTCAGC. Amino acids: CSARLTGVS. The full CDR3 protein is CSARLTGVSYTF.

This clone was seen ten or more times. The read is 3 residues too short to cover the CDR3 end, so that end is filled in from the germline J gene. The chain uses TRBV5-5 and TRBJ2-2, with 7 bases fitting TRBD2. CDR1 and CDR2 from the germline V gene are SGHKS and YYEKEE (reference sequence). After removal of 3 bases from V and 5 bases from J, the junction contained 7 bases not matched to a gene. The length of the CDR3 is 15 residues. The part of the CDR3 DNA that was read is TGTGCCAGCAGCTCTGTAGGCGGGGGTACCGGGGAG. It codes for CASSSVGGGTGE. The CDR3 in its entirety is CASSSVGGGTGELFF.

This clone was detected ten times or more. The sequence runs out 3 residues before the end of the CDR3; the remainder is reconstructed from the germline J gene. The rearrangement joins TRBV5-6 to TRBJ2-5; no definite D call. CDR1 and CDR2 (germline): SGHDT, YYEEEE. The V and J ends lost 4 bases and 5 bases respectively, with 15 bases between them. The CDR3 runs to 14 residues. CDR3: CASSPLLGLETQYF. Partial CDR3 DNA: TGTGCCAGCAGCCCCCTATTAGGGTTGGAGACC. Combining the CDR3 with reference TRBV5-6 and TRBJ2-5 gives the whole variable domain DAGVTQSPTHLIKTRGQQVTLRCSPKSGHDTVSWYQQALGQGPQFIFQYYEEEERQRGNFPDRFSGHQFPNYSSELNVNALLLGDSALYLCASSPLLGLETQYFGPGTRLLVL.

This clone was counted at least ten times. With the read ending 3 residues before the CDR3 end, the germline J gene is used to fill in that end. The chain has TRBV5-5 and TRBJ2-3, with no clear D. In germline, CDR1 is SGHKS, CDR2 YYEKEE (reference sequence). The CDR3 loop spans 12 amino acids. V was pared by 1 base and J by 6 bases, with 6 bases between. The CDR3 here is CASSLKRDTQYF. The CDR3 bases that were read are TGTGCCAGCAGCTTGAAGAGGGATACG. Drawing the rest from reference TRBV5-5 and TRBJ2-3, the complete variable domain is DAGVTQSPTHLIKTRGQQVTLRCSPISGHKSVSWYQQVLGQGPQFIFQYYEKEERGRGNFPDRFSARQFPNYSSELNVNALLLGDSALYLCASSLKRDTQYFGPGTRLTVL.

This clone was detected only a few times. The read falls 3 residues short of the CDR3 end, and the missing part is taken from the germline J gene. The chain employs TRBV7-8 and TRBJ2-5, with 8 nucleotides matching TRBD1. The CDR3 is made up of 15 amino acids. CDR1 and CDR2 from the germline V gene are SGHVS and FQNEAQ. J was trimmed by 3 bases and V by 4 bases; bases with no gene match: 7. Incomplete CDR3 DNA: TGTGCCAGCAGCTCGCCGACAGGGGCCGAAGAGACC. Encoded protein: CASSSPTGAEET. The whole CDR3 reads CASSSPTGAEETQYF.

This clone was seen ten or more times. Read coverage stops 3 residues before the CDR3 terminus; the germline J gene supplies the remainder. The V call is TRBV7-2, the J call TRBJ2-7; the match to TRBD1 covers 7 bases. Germline V gene data show CDR1 as SGHTA and CDR2 as FQGNSA. J was trimmed by 2 bases and V by 3 bases; bases with no gene match: 4. This CDR3 comprises 14 residues. CDR3 DNA (partial): TGTGCCAGCAGCTTCCGGACAGGCGCCTACGAG. Protein sequence: CASSFRTGAYE. The full CDR3 is CASSFRTGAYEQYF.

This clone appeared many times. Sequencing ends 3 residues short of the CDR3 end; the germline J gene provides the rest. The chain couples TRBV20-1 to TRBJ1-2, with 7 bases lining up with TRBD1. CDR1 is DFQATT, CDR2 SNEGSKA, per germline (reference sequence). CDR3 length: 14 amino acids. Here the CDR3 reads CSAQRTGRVWGYTF. Partial CDR3 DNA: TGCAGTGCTCAACGGACAGGCCGGGTATGGGGC.

As regards this clone: The CDR3 end lies 3 residues beyond the end of the read and is filled in from the germline J gene. The chain joins TRBV18 to TRBJ2-2; D might be TRBD1 or TRBD2, each matching 5 bases. The CDR3 spans 16 residues. CDR1 is KGHSH, CDR2 LQKENI, per germline. The covered CDR3 bases are TGTGCCAGCTCACCGAGGGGCAGGGCAACTAATGAAAAG. Residues: CASSPRGRATNEK. The whole CDR3 region reads CASSPRGRATNEKLFF.

This clone appeared many times. Read sequence stops 3 residues before the CDR3 end, and the germline J gene provides the missing end. V gene TRBV7-3 combines with J gene TRBJ2-3, with 7 bases lining up with TRBD2. J was trimmed by 3 bases and V by 4 bases; bases with no gene match: 7. In germline, CDR1 is SGHTA, CDR2 FQGTGA. The CDR3 runs 15 residues. Partial CDR3 DNA: TGTGCCAGCAGCTCCATGGCGGGAGTGACAGATACG. This sequence encodes CASSSMAGVTDT. Given in full, the CDR3 is CASSSMAGVTDTQYF.

This clone was observed at least ten times. A junction end diverges from the germline sequence, so it may reflect a read error. The CDR3 extends 3 residues past the end of the read, so its final part is completed from the germline J gene. The chain uses TRBV4-2 and TRBJ2-1; 10 bases agree with TRBD2. CDR1 is LGHNA, CDR2 YNFKEQ, per germline. The CDR3 is 16 amino acids. The CDR3 region is CASSQEWTSGPNEQFF. The covered CDR3 bases are TGCGCCAGCAGCCAAGAGTGGACTAGCGGACCCAATGAG.

The sample holds many counts of this clone. The CDR3 is cut off 3 residues early in the read; its end comes from the germline J gene. The rearrangement uses TRBV4-1 and TRBJ1-5; possible D gene TRBD1, 6 bases. V lost 0 bases and J lost 1, with 10 bases in between. This CDR3 comprises 16 residues. The germline V gene encodes CDR1 MGHRA and CDR2 YSYEKL. The DNA read from the CDR3 is TGCGCCAGCAGCCAAGAAACAGGGCCCAGCAATCAGCCC. Residues: CASSQETGPSNQP. The CDR3 in its entirety is CASSQETGPSNQPQHF.

The sample holds many counts of this clone. The observed sequence ends 3 residues before the CDR3 terminus, with the missing tail filled in from the germline J gene. V is TRBV7-6 and J is TRBJ2-2; D tentatively fits TRBD1 or TRBD2 (6 bases each). Trimming removed 2 bases at V and 4 bases at J, with 17 bases between. Looked up from germline, CDR1 is SGHVS and CDR2 is FNYEAQ. The length of the CDR3 is 17 residues. The CDR3: CASSLRWSGGGTGELFF. The part of the CDR3 DNA that was read is TGTGCCAGCAGCTTAAGGTGGTCAGGAGGGGGCACCGGGGAG. The full variable domain, with the rest looked up from reference TRBV7-6 and TRBJ2-2, is GAGVSQSPRYKVTKRGQDVALRCDPISGHVSLYWYRQALGQGPEFLTYFNYEAQQDKSGLPNDRFSAERPEGSISTLTIQRTEQRDSAMYRCASSLRWSGGGTGELFFGEGSRLTVL.

This clone has a count of ten or more. The part of the CDR3 DNA that was read is TGTGCCAGCAGCCAAGATTATGAAAAGCGGGAGGCCGTGCCG. It is translated as CASSQDYEKREAVP. Given in full, the CDR3 is CASSQDYEKREAVPQYF. The chain couples TRBV4-2 to TRBJ2-3; TRBD2 matches at 9 bases. The read stops 3 residues short of the end of the CDR3; the missing end is completed from the germline J gene. Looked up from germline, CDR1 is LGHNA and CDR2 is YNFKEQ. CDR3 length equals 17 residues.

As concerns this clone: Read data end 3 residues before the CDR3 end; the end is taken from the germline J gene. The V call is TRBV7-3, the J call TRBJ1-1; 7 bases map to TRBD1. Trimming removed 6 bases from V and 0 bases from J; junction bases left unmatched: 7. The CDR3 totals 15 residues. Germline CDR1 and CDR2: SGHTA and FQGTGA. CDR3 bases read: TGTGCCAGCAGGGCCCCGACAGGGATGAACACTGAA. Protein product: CASRAPTGMNTE. The entire CDR3 protein is CASRAPTGMNTEAFF.

In this sample, this clone turned up many times. Read coverage stops 3 residues before the CDR3 terminus; the germline J gene supplies the remainder. The chain joins TRBV19 to TRBJ1-5; D not certain. Trimming shortened V by 4 bases and J by 3 bases, and 13 bases separated the two germline ends. CDR1 is LNHDA and CDR2 is SQIVND in the germline V gene (reference sequence). The CDR3 runs to 15 residues. Partial CDR3 DNA: TGTGCCAGTAGTAACGCAGGCCGGTCCAATCAGCCC. Its translation is CASSNAGRSNQP. The full CDR3 protein is CASSNAGRSNQPQHF.

With regard to this clone: The read falls 3 residues short of the CDR3 end, and the missing part is taken from the germline J gene. The rearrangement links TRBV7-2 to TRBJ2-3; unclear D gene. The CDR3 runs 14 residues. Germline CDR1 reads SGHTA; CDR2 reads FQGNSA. The CDR3 sequence: CASSLVGSGQPQYF. The sequenced part of the CDR3 DNA is TGTGCCAGCAGCTTAGTAGGGTCCGGTCAGCCG.